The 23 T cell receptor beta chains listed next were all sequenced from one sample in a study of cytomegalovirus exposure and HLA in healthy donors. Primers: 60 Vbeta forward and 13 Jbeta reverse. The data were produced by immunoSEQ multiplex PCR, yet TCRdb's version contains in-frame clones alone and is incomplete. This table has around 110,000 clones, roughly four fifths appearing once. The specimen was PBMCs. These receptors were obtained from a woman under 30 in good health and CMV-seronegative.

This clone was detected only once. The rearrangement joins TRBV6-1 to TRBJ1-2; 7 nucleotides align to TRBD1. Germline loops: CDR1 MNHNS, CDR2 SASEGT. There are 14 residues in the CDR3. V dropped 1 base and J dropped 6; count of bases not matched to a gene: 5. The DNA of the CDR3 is TGTGCCAGCAGTGAAGGACAGGGTCGTGATGGCTACACCTTC. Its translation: CASSEGQGRDGYTF.

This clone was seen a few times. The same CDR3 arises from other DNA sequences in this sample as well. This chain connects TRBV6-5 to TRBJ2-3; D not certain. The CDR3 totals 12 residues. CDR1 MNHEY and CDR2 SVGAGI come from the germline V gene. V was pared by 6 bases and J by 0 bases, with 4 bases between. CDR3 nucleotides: TGTGCCAGCAGCCAGAGCACAGATACGCAGTATTTT. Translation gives CASSQSTDTQYF.

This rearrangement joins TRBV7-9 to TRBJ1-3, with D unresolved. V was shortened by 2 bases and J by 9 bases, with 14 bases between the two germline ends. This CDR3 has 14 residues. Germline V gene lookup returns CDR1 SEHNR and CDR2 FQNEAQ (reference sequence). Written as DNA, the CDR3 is TGTGCCAGCAGCTTACGGGGAGGGTTGGTCACCATATATTTT. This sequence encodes CASSLRGGLVTIYF.

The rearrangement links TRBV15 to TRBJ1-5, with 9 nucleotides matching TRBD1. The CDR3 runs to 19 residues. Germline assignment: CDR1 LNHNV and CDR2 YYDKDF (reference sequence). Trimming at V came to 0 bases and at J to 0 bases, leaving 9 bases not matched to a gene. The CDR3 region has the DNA TGTGCCACCAGCAGAGACGTGGGACAGGGAACTTATAGCAATCAGCCCCAGCATTTT. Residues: CATSRDVGQGTYSNQPQHF.

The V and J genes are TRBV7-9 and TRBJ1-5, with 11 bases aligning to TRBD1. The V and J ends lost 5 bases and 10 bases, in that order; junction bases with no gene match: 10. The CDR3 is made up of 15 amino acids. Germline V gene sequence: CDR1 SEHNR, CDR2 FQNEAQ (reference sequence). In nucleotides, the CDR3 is TGTGCCAGCAGCCTCTTGGACAGGGGGCTTTCCCCCCAGCATTTT. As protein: CASSLLDRGLSPQHF.

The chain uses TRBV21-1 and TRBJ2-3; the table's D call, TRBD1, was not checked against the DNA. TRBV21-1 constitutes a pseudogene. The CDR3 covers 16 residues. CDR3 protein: CASSKEDNQITDTQYF. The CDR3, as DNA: TGTGCCAGCAGCAAAGAAGACAATCAAATAACAGATACGCAGTATTTT.

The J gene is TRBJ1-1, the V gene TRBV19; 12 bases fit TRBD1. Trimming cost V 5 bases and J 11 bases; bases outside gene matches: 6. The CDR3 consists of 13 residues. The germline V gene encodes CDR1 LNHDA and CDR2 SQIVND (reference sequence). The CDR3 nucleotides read TGTGCCAGTAGTGTTGGGACAGGGGGCAATGCTTTCTTT. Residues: CASSVGTGGNAFF.

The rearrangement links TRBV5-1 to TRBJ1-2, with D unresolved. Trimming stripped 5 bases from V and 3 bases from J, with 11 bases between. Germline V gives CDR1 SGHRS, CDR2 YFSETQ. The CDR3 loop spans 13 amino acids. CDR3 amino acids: CASRPRRDYGYTF. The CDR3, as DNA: TGCGCCAGCAGACCGAGGAGAGACTATGGCTACACCTTC.

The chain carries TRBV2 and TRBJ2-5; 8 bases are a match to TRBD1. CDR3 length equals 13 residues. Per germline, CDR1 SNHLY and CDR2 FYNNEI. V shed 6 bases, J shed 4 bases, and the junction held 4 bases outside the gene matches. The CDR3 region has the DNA TGTGCCAGCAGGGACAGGGTTCGAGAGACCCAGTACTTC. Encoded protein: CASRDRVRETQYF.

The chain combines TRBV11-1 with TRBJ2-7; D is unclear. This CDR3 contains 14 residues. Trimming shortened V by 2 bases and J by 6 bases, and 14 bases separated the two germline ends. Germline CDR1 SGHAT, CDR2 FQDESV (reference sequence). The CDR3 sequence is CASSLPGKTSEQYF. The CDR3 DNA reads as TGTGCCAGCAGCTTACCTGGTAAGACTTCCGAGCAGTACTTC.

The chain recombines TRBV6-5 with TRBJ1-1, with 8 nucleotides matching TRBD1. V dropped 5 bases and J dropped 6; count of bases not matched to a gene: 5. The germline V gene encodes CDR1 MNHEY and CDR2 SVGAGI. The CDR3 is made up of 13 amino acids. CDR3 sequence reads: CASSPTGEPEAFF. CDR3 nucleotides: TGTGCCAGCAGTCCGACAGGGGAGCCTGAAGCTTTCTTT.

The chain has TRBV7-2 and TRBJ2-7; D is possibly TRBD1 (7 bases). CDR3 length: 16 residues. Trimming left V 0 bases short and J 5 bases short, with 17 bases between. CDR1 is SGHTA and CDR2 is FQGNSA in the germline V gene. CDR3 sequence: CASSLAGAGGIHEQYF. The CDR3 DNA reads TGTGCCAGCAGCTTAGCTGGTGCAGGGGGGATCCACGAGCAGTACTTC.

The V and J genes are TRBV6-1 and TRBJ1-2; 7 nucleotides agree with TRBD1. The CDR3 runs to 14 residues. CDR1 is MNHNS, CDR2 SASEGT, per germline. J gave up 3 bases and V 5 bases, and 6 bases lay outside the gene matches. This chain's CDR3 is CASSRQGGDYGYTF. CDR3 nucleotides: TGTGCCAGCAGTCGACAGGGCGGGGACTATGGCTACACCTTC.

DNA of the CDR3: TGTGCCAGCCTTAGCGGGGGGGGTCGCACAGATACGCAGTATTTT. It codes for CASLSGGGRTDTQYF. This chain links TRBV19 with TRBJ2-3, with TRBD2 matching over 11 bases. V shed 9 bases, J shed 1 base, and the junction held 6 bases outside the gene matches. The CDR3 sequence is 15 residues long. CDR1 and CDR2 from the germline V gene are LNHDA and SQIVND (reference sequence).

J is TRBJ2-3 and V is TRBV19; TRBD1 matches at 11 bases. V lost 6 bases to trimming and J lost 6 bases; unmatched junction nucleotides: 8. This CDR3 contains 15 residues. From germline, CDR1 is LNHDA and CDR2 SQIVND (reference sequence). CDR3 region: CASRGQGGFVDTQYF. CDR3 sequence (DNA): TGTGCCAGTAGGGGACAGGGGGGATTCGTTGATACGCAGTATTTT.

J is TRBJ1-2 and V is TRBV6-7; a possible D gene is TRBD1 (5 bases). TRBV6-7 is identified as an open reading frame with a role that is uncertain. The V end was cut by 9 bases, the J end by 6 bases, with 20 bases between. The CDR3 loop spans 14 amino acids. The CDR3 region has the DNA TGTGCCAGGGGGCGAAGGTCTAGATGTGATGGCTACACCTTC. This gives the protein CARGRRSRCDGYTF.

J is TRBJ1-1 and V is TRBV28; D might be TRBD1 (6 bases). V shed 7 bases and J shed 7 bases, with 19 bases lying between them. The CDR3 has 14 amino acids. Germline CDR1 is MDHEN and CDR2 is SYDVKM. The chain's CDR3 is CASTPTGRFNEAFF. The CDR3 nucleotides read TGTGCCAGCACCCCGACAGGCCGATTCAATGAAGCTTTCTTT.

As DNA, the CDR3 is TGTGCCAGCAGTCCACCCGGGACTGCAGGTAATGAGCAGTTCTTC. Protein product: CASSPPGTAGNEQFF. V gene TRBV7-9 combines with J gene TRBJ2-1; tentatively, D is TRBD2 (6 bases). Germline V CDR1 and CDR2: SEHNR, FQNEAQ (reference sequence). V was pared by 6 bases and J by 7 bases, with 19 bases between. This CDR3 region has 15 residues. Combining the CDR3 with reference TRBV7-9 and TRBJ2-1 gives the whole variable domain DTGVSQNPRHKITKRGQNVTFRCDPISEHNRLYWYRQTLGQGPEFLTYFQNEAQLEKSRLLSDRFSAERPKGSFSTLEIQRTEQGDSAMYLCASSPPGTAGNEQFFGPGTRLTVL.

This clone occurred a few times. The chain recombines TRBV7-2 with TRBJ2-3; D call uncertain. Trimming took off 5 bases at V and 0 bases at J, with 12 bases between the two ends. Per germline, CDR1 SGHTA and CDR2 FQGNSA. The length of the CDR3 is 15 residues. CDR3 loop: CASSPSPASTDTQYF. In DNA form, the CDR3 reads TGTGCCAGCAGCCCAAGCCCAGCGAGCACAGATACGCAGTATTTT.

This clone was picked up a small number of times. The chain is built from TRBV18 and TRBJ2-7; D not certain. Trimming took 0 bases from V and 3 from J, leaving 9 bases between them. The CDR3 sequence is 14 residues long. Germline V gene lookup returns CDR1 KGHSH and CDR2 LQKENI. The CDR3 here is CASSPPNSFYEQYF. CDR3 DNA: TGTGCCAGCTCACCACCGAACAGCTTCTACGAGCAGTACTTC.

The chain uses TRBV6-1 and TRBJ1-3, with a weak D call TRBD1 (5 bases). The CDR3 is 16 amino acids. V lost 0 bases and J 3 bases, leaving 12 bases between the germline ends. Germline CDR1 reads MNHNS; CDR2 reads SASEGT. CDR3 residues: CASSEAKTALGNTIYF. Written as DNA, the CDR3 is TGTGCCAGCAGTGAAGCTAAGACAGCGCTTGGAAACACCATATATTTT.

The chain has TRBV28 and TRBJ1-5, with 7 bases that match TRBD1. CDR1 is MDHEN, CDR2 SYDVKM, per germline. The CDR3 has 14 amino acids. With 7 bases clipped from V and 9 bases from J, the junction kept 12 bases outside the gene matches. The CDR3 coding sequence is TGTGCCAGCACCATTGGGGGGCGACAGGGGCCCCAGCATTTT. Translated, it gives CASTIGGRQGPQHF. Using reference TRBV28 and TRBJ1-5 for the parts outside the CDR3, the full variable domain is DVKVTQSSRYLVKRTGEKVFLECVQDMDHENMFWYRQDPGLGLRLIYFSYDVKMKEKGDIPEGYSVSREKKERFSLILESASTNQTSMYLCASTIGGRQGPQHFGDGTRLSIL.

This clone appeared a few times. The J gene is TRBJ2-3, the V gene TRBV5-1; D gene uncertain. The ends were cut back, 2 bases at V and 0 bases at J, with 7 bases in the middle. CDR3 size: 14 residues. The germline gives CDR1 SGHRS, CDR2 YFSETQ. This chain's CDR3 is CASSLEQSTDTQYF. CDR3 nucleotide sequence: TGCGCCAGCAGCTTAGAACAGAGCACAGATACGCAGTATTTT.